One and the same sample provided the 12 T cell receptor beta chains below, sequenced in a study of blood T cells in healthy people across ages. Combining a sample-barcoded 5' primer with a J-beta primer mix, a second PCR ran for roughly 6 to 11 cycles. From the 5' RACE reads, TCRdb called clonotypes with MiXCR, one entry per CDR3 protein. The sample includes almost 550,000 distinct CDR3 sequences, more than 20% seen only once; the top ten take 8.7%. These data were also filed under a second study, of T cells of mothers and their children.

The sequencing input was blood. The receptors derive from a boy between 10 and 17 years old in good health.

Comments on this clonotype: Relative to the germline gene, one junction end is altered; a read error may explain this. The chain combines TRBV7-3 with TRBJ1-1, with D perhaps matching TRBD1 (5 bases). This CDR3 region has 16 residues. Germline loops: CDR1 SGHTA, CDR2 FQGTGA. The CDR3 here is CAGSLGHLNMNTEAFF. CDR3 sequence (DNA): TGTGCCGGCAGCTTAGGACACCTTAATATGAACACTGAAGCTTTCTTT.

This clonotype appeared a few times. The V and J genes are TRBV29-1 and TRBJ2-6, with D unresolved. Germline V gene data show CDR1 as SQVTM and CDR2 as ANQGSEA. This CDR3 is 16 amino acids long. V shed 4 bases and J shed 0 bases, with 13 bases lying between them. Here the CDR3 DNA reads TGCAGCGTTGCGGGCCAACCCTACTCTGGGGCCAACGTCCTGACTTTC. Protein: CSVAGQPYSGANVLTF.

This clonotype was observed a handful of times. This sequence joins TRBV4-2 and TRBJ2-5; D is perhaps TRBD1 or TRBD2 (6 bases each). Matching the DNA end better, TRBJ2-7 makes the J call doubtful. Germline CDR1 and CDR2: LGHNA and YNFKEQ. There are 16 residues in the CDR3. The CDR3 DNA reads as TGTGCCAGCAGCCAAGATTTGGGGGGCGCATATTACGAGCAGTACTTC. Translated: CASSQDLGGAYYEQYF.

The chain's CDR3 is CASSLDRGRSTKETQYF. The CDR3 DNA is TGTGCCAGCAGCTTAGATAGAGGCAGATCTACTAAAGAGACCCAGTACTTC. V gene TRBV11-2 combines with J gene TRBJ2-5; no reliable D call. V lost 0 bases and J 3 bases, leaving 17 bases between the germline ends. The CDR3 extends over 17 amino acids. Germline lookup yields CDR1 SGHAT and CDR2 FQNNGV.

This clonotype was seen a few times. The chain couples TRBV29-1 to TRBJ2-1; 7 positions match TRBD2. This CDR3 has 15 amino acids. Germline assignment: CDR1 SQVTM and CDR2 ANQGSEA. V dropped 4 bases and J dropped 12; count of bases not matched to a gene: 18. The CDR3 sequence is CSVGFGSGDPYGQFF. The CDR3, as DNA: TGCAGCGTTGGCTTCGGGAGCGGGGACCCATATGGGCAGTTCTTC.

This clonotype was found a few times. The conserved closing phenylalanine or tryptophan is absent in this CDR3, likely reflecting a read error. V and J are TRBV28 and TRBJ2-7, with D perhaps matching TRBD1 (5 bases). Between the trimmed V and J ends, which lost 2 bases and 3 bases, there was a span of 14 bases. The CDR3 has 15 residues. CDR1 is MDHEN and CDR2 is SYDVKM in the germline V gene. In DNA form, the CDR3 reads TGTGCCAGCAGTTTAGTACAGGTGTTTCACTACGAGCAGTACCTC. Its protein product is CASSLVQVFHYEQYL.

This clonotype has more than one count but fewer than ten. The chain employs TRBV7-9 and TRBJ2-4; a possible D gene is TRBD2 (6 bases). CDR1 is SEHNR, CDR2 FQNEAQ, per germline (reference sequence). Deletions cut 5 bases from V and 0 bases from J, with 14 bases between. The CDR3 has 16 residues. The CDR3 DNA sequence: TGTGCCAGCAGCGCGGGACCGCCAATAGCCAAAAACATTCAGTACTTC. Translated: CASSAGPPIAKNIQYF.

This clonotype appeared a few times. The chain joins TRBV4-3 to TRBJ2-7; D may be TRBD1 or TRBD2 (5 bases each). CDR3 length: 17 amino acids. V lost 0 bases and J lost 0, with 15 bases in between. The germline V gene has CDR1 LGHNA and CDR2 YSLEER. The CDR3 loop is CASSQDREAGSSYEQYF. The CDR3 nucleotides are TGCGCCAGCAGCCAAGACCGCGAAGCAGGGAGCTCCTACGAGCAGTACTTC.

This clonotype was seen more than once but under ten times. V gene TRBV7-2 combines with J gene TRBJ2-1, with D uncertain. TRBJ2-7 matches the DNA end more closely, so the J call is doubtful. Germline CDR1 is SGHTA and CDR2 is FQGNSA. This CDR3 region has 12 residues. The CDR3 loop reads CASSSSIGEQYF. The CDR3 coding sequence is TGTGCCAGCAGCTCCAGTATTGGCGAGCAGTACTTC.

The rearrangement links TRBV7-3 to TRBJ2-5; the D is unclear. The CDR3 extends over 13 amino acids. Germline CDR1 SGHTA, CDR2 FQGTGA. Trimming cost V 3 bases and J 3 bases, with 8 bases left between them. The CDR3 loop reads CASSLGMKETQYF. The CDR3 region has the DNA TGTGCCAGCAGCTTGGGGATGAAAGAGACCCAGTACTTC.

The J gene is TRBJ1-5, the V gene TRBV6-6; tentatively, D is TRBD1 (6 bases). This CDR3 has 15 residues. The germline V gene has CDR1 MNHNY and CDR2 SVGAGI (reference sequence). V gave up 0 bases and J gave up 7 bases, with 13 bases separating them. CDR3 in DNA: TGTGCCAGCAGTTACTCGACAGGACGTACCCAGCCCCAGCATTTT. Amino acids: CASSYSTGRTQPQHF.

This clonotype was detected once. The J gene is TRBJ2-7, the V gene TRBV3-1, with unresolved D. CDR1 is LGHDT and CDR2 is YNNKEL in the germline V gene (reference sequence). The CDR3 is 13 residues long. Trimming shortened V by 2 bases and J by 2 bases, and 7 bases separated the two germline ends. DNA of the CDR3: TGTGCCAGCAGCCAAACCCCAGCCTACGAGCAGTACTTC. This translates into CASSQTPAYEQYF.